This is a list of T cell receptor beta chains from one sample in a study of OX40 agonist ivuxolimab in advanced cancers. The assay was immunoSEQ multiplex PCR, and TCRdb's table has in-frame clones only and misses some. The sample holds 70,000 to 85,000 clones, about 85% seen once. The sample consisted of CD4+ or CD8+ T cells sorted from blood, taken in a trial of the OX40 agonist ivuxolimab. The receptors derive from an adult with an advanced solid tumor such as melanoma, head and neck, liver or kidney cancer. Both conserved end residues are part of each CDR3. Each record gives: D gene, clone size, V gene, J gene, CDR3 protein, CDR3 DNA. A D gene is named only where the DNA matches it firmly. Clone size appears in some rows only: once, few, many, or a class for an expanded clone.

D: NA
size: NA
V: TRBV2
J: TRBJ2-5
CDR3: CASSWGNQETQYF
DNA: TGTGCCAGCAGTTGGGGGAACCAAGAGACCCAGTACTTC

D: NA
size: NA
V: TRBV20-1
J: TRBJ2-7
CDR3: CSVGRSYEQYF
DNA: TGCAGTGTGGGCAGGTCCTACGAGCAGTACTTC

D: NA
size: few
V: TRBV28
J: TRBJ2-2
CDR3: CASSSLGGTGELFF
DNA: TGTGCCAGCAGTTCGCTAGGGGGGACCGGGGAGCTGTTTTTT

D: NA
size: NA
V: TRBV6-6
J: TRBJ2-2
CDR3: CASSYPGSETGELFF
DNA: TGTGCCAGCAGTTACCCGGGATCTGAGACCGGGGAGCTGTTTTTT

D: TRBD2
size: NA
V: TRBV28
J: TRBJ2-4
CDR3: CASSPLWTSGSEVLAKNIQYF
DNA: TGTGCCAGCAGTCCCCTGTGGACTAGCGGGAGTGAGGTATTAGCCAAAAACATTCAGTACTTC

D: TRBD1
size: NA
V: TRBV6-5
J: TRBJ2-1
CDR3: CASSYAQGAAYNEQFF
DNA: TGTGCCAGCAGTTACGCACAGGGGGCGGCCTACAATGAGCAGTTCTTC

D: TRBD2
size: NA
V: TRBV7-9
J: TRBJ2-7
CDR3: CASSFHEGAGVTYEQYF
DNA: TGTGCCAGCAGCTTTCACGAAGGGGCGGGAGTAACGTACGAGCAGTACTTC

D: NA
size: NA
V: TRBV5-6
J: TRBJ1-3
CDR3: CASSLTGFGNTIYF
DNA: TGTGCCAGCAGCCTGACAGGATTCGGAAACACCATATATTTT

D: TRBD1
size: NA
V: TRBV6-4
J: TRBJ2-2
CDR3: CASSPYSGTGKNTGELFF
DNA: TGTGCCAGCAGTCCGTACTCCGGGACAGGGAAGAACACCGGGGAGCTGTTTTTT

D: TRBD1
size: NA
V: TRBV4-3
J: TRBJ2-5
CDR3: CASSPGQGRETQYF
DNA: TGCGCCAGCAGCCCGGGACAGGGGAGAGAGACCCAGTACTTC

D: NA
size: NA
V: TRBV5-6
J: TRBJ1-3
CDR3: CASSLDAGSGNTIYF
DNA: TGTGCCAGCAGCTTGGATGCAGGGTCTGGAAACACCATATATTTT

D: NA
size: few
V: TRBV29-1
J: TRBJ2-2
CDR3: CSVEGNTGELFF
DNA: TGCAGCGTTGAAGGGAACACCGGGGAGCTGTTTTTT

D: TRBD2
size: NA
V: TRBV10-2
J: TRBJ2-1
CDR3: CASSERSGRAAYNEQFF
DNA: TGCGCCAGCAGTGAAAGGAGCGGGAGGGCCGCCTACAATGAGCAGTTCTTC

D: TRBD2
size: NA
V: TRBV30
J: TRBJ2-3
CDR3: CAWRDRSGKRLADTQYF
DNA: TGTGCCTGGAGAGATAGAAGCGGGAAAAGATTAGCAGATACGCAGTATTTT

D: TRBD2
size: NA
V: TRBV4-3
J: TRBJ2-7
CDR3: CASSQESGSVSYEQYF
DNA: TGCGCCAGCAGCCAAGAGAGCGGGAGTGTTAGCTACGAGCAGTACTTC

D: NA
size: NA
V: TRBV21-1
J: TRBJ2-3
CDR3: CASSKVFSGGAEVSTDTQYF
DNA: TGTGCCAGCAGCAAAGTGTTTAGCGGGGGGGCCGAGGTTAGCACAGATACGCAGTATTTT

D: NA
size: NA
V: TRBV27
J: TRBJ2-5
CDR3: CASSLAGTTQETQYF
DNA: TGTGCCAGCAGTTTAGCAGGGACAACCCAAGAGACCCAGTACTTC

D: NA
size: NA
V: TRBV6-5
J: TRBJ1-4
CDR3: CASSTGRATNEKLFF
DNA: TGTGCCAGCAGTACAGGCCGGGCAACTAATGAAAAACTGTTTTTT

D: NA
size: NA
V: TRBV28
J: TRBJ1-4
CDR3: CASSTHMEGRQKLFF
DNA: TGTGCCAGCAGTACCCACATGGAGGGGCGCCAAAAACTGTTTTTT

D: NA
size: once
V: TRBV10-3
J: TRBJ2-5
CDR3: CAISDGTNQETQYF
DNA: TGTGCCATCAGTGATGGAACAAATCAAGAGACCCAGTACTTC

D: NA
size: NA
V: TRBV30
J: TRBJ2-4
CDR3: CAWSRRRWENIQYF
DNA: TGTGCCTGGAGTCGTCGCAGGTGGGAAAACATTCAGTACTTC

D: TRBD2
size: NA
V: TRBV7-6
J: TRBJ2-3
CDR3: CASSPLAGRTDTQYF
DNA: TGTGCCAGCAGTCCGCTAGCGGGTCGCACAGATACGCAGTATTTT

D: NA
size: NA
V: TRBV10-1
J: TRBJ1-2
CDR3: CASSGGNYGYTF
DNA: TGCGCCAGCAGTGGAGGGAACTATGGCTACACCTTC

D: NA
size: NA
V: TRBV19
J: TRBJ1-5
CDR3: CASRGAGNQPQHF
DNA: TGTGCCAGTAGGGGCGCGGGCAATCAGCCCCAGCATTTT

D: NA
size: NA
V: TRBV2
J: TRBJ2-3
CDR3: CASSPRTVTDTQYF
DNA: TGTGCCAGCAGTCCGCGGACAGTCACAGATACGCAGTATTTT

D: TRBD1
size: NA
V: TRBV28
J: TRBJ2-3
CDR3: CASSELVGRGLTDTQYF
DNA: TGTGCCAGCAGTGAGCTGGTGGGCAGGGGGCTAACAGATACGCAGTATTTT

D: TRBD2
size: NA
V: TRBV6-1
J: TRBJ2-3
CDR3: CASGGRTSTDTQYF
DNA: TGTGCCAGCGGCGGGAGGACTAGCACAGATACGCAGTATTTT

D: TRBD1
size: NA
V: TRBV10-2
J: TRBJ1-4
CDR3: CASSPGSGTGTNEKLFF
DNA: TGCGCCAGCAGCCCCGGCTCCGGGACAGGGACTAATGAAAAACTGTTTTTT

D: TRBD1
size: few
V: TRBV25-1
J: TRBJ1-5
CDR3: CASSENTGGNSNQPQHF
DNA: TGTGCCAGCAGTGAAAATACAGGGGGAAATAGCAATCAGCCCCAGCATTTT

D: NA
size: few
V: TRBV19
J: TRBJ2-6
CDR3: CASRTGNGANVLTF
DNA: TGTGCCAGTAGAACAGGGAATGGGGCCAACGTCCTGACTTTC

D: NA
size: NA
V: TRBV9
J: TRBJ2-7
CDR3: CASSARGGTYEQYF
DNA: TGTGCCAGCAGCGCGAGGGGGGGCACCTACGAGCAGTACTTC

D: NA
size: NA
V: TRBV6-6
J: TRBJ1-4
CDR3: CASSPRGGTNEKLFF
DNA: TGTGCCAGCAGCCCGCGGGGGGGCACTAATGAAAAACTGTTTTTT

D: NA
size: NA
V: TRBV7-2
J: TRBJ2-5
CDR3: CASSPGQRNQETQYF
DNA: TGTGCCAGCAGCCCCGGACAGCGAAATCAAGAGACCCAGTACTTC

D: NA
size: NA
V: TRBV18
J: TRBJ1-4
CDR3: CASSPSRLLQINEKLFF
DNA: TGTGCCAGCTCACCAAGTCGCTTATTACAGATAAATGAAAAACTGTTTTTT

D: NA
size: NA
V: TRBV4-2
J: TRBJ1-1
CDR3: CASSQDQGRGNTEAFF
DNA: TGTGCCAGCAGCCAAGATCAGGGACGAGGAAACACTGAAGCTTTCTTT

D: NA
size: NA
V: TRBV19
J: TRBJ2-1
CDR3: CASSTFPLLYNEQFF
DNA: TGTGCCAGTAGTACCTTTCCCTTACTTTACAATGAGCAGTTCTTC

D: TRBD2
size: NA
V: TRBV5-4
J: TRBJ2-3
CDR3: CASMRLAEQGDTQYF
DNA: TGTGCCAGCATGCGACTAGCGGAGCAAGGCGATACGCAGTATTTT

D: TRBD1
size: NA
V: TRBV5-1
J: TRBJ1-5
CDR3: CASSLDGQGAQHF
DNA: TGCGCCAGCAGCTTGGATGGGCAGGGGGCCCAGCATTTT

D: NA
size: NA
V: TRBV5-6
J: TRBJ2-1
CDR3: CASSLRRNEQFF
DNA: TGTGCCAGCAGCTTGCGGAGGAATGAGCAGTTCTTC

D: TRBD1
size: NA
V: TRBV4-3
J: TRBJ2-7
CDR3: CASSLTTGGGYEQYF
DNA: TGCGCCAGCAGCCTAACGACAGGGGGCGGCTACGAGCAGTACTTC

D: NA
size: NA
V: TRBV25-1
J: TRBJ1-6
CDR3: CATWRGHLHF
DNA: TGTGCCACCTGGCGGGGGCACCTCCACTTT

D: NA
size: NA
V: TRBV11-2
J: TRBJ1-2
CDR3: CASQGDIDYGYTF
DNA: TGTGCCAGCCAGGGAGACATCGACTATGGCTACACCTTC

D: NA
size: NA
V: TRBV9
J: TRBJ2-3
CDR3: CASSDELDTQYF
DNA: TGTGCCAGCAGCGACGAGTTAGATACGCAGTATTTT

D: NA
size: NA
V: TRBV10-3
J: TRBJ2-6
CDR3: CAIRDSSGANVLTF
DNA: TGTGCCATCAGAGACAGCTCTGGGGCCAACGTCCTGACTTTC

D: NA
size: NA
V: TRBV5-1
J: TRBJ2-3
CDR3: CASSYLYIGSTDTQYF
DNA: TGCGCCAGCAGCTACTTGTATATCGGTAGCACAGATACGCAGTATTTT

D: TRBD1
size: NA
V: TRBV7-9
J: TRBJ2-1
CDR3: CASSFGQGAYNEQFF
DNA: TGTGCCAGCAGCTTCGGACAGGGGGCCTACAATGAGCAGTTCTTC

D: TRBD2
size: NA
V: TRBV19
J: TRBJ2-1
CDR3: CASGLAGGGNEQFF
DNA: TGTGCCAGTGGCCTAGCGGGAGGAGGCAATGAGCAGTTCTTC

D: NA
size: NA
V: TRBV28
J: TRBJ1-2
CDR3: CASSFRGGYYGYTF
DNA: TGTGCCAGCAGTTTCCGGGGGGGTTACTATGGCTACACCTTC

D: NA
size: NA
V: TRBV7-2
J: TRBJ1-1
CDR3: CASSLVGVANTEAFF
DNA: TGTGCCAGCAGCTTAGTGGGGGTTGCGAACACTGAAGCTTTCTTT

D: NA
size: NA
V: TRBV4-2
J: TRBJ2-3
CDR3: CASSPRSGADTQYF
DNA: TGTGCCAGCAGCCCCAGATCGGGGGCAGATACGCAGTATTTT

D: NA
size: NA
V: TRBV19
J: TRBJ1-2
CDR3: CASSIRGNAYGYTF
DNA: TGTGCCAGTAGTATCCGGGGCAATGCCTATGGCTACACCTTC

D: TRBD2
size: NA
V: TRBV15
J: TRBJ2-1
CDR3: CATSTFTSGGSNEQFF
DNA: TGTGCCACCAGCACCTTTACTAGCGGGGGCTCCAATGAGCAGTTCTTC

D: NA
size: NA
V: TRBV28
J: TRBJ1-1
CDR3: CASSALTGLNTEAFF
DNA: TGTGCCAGCAGTGCCCTGACAGGTCTGAACACTGAAGCTTTCTTT

D: TRBD1
size: NA
V: TRBV5-4
J: TRBJ1-2
CDR3: CASSFPGQGYGYTF
DNA: TGTGCCAGCAGCTTCCCGGGACAGGGATATGGCTACACCTTC

D: NA
size: few
V: TRBV28
J: TRBJ2-5
CDR3: CASSPLGVEETQYF
DNA: TGTGCCAGCAGCCCACTAGGGGTGGAAGAGACCCAGTACTTC

D: TRBD2
size: NA
V: TRBV7-3
J: TRBJ2-1
CDR3: CASSLLGTSGRANEQFF
DNA: TGTGCCAGCAGCTTATTGGGGACTAGCGGCCGGGCCAATGAGCAGTTCTTC

D: TRBD2
size: NA
V: TRBV7-9
J: TRBJ2-5
CDR3: CASSGLAYQETQYF
DNA: TGTGCCAGCAGCGGACTAGCCTACCAAGAGACCCAGTACTTC

D: TRBD1
size: NA
V: TRBV10-3
J: TRBJ1-2
CDR3: CAISEGQGARGYTF
DNA: TGTGCCATCAGTGAGGGACAGGGGGCGCGAGGCTACACCTTC